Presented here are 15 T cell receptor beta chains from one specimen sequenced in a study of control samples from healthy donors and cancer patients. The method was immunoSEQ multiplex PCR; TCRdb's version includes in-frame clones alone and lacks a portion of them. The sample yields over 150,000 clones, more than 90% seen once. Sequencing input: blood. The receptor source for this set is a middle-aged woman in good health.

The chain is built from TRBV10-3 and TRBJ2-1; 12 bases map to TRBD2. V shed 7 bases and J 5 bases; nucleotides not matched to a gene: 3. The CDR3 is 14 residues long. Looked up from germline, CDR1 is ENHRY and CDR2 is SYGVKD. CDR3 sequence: CAIMRTSGDNEQFF. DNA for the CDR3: TGTGCCATCATGAGGACTAGCGGGGACAATGAGCAGTTCTTC.

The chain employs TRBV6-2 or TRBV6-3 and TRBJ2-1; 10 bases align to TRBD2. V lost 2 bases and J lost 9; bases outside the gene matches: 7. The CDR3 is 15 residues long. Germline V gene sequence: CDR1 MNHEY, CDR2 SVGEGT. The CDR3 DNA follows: TGTGCCAGCAGTTACCGGCTAGCGGGGGATAGTGAGCAGTTCTTC. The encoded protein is CASSYRLAGDSEQFF.

The CDR3 here is CASSQGWAGELFF. For the CDR3, the DNA is TGTGCCAGCAGCCAAGGCTGGGCCGGGGAGCTGTTTTTT. V gene TRBV11-2 combines with J gene TRBJ2-2; D not resolved. V was cut by 5 bases and J by 6 bases, with 10 bases left in between. CDR3 size: 13 residues. The germline gives CDR1 SGHAT, CDR2 FQNNGV.

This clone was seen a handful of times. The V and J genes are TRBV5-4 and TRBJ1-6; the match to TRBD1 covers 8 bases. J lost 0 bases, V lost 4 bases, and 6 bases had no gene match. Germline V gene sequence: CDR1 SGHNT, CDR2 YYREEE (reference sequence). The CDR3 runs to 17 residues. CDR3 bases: TGTGCCAGCAGCCAGGGACAGGCGAGCTCCTATAATTCACCCCTCCACTTT. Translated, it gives CASSQGQASSYNSPLHF.

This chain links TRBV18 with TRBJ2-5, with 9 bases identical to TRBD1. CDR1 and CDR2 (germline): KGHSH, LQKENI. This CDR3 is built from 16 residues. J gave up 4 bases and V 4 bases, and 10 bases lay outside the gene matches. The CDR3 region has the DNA TGTGCCAGCTCACAACTCGGGACAGGGAGGGGAGAGACCCAGTACTTC. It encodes CASSQLGTGRGETQYF. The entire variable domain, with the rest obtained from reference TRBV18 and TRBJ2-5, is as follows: NAGVMQNPRHLVRRRGQEARLRCSPMKGHSHVYWYRQLPEEGLKFMVYLQKENIIDESGMPKERFSAEFPKEGPSILRIQQVVRGDSAAYFCASSQLGTGRGETQYFGPGTRLLVL.

The CDR3 sequence: CASSYSLPQGAYEQYF. CDR3 in DNA: TGTGCCAGCAGTTACTCGCTTCCACAGGGGGCCTACGAGCAGTACTTC. The genes are TRBV6-5 and TRBJ2-7; 8 bases map to TRBD1. This CDR3 contains 16 residues. V shed 0 bases and J 2 bases; nucleotides not matched to a gene: 6. Germline V lookup: CDR1 MNHEY, CDR2 SVGAGI.

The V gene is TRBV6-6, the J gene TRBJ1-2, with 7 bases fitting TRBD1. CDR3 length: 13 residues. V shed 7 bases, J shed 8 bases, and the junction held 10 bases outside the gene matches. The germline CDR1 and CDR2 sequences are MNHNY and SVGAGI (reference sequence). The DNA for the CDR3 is TGTGCCAGCACCCTAGACAGGGAGGGGGGCTACACCTTC. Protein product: CASTLDREGGYTF.

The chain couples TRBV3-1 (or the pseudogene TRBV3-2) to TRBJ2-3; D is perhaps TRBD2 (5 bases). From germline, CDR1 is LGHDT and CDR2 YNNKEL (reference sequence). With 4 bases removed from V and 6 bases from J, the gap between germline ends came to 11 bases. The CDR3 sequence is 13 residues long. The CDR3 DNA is TGTGCCAGCAGCCTCCGTCCGGGGGATACGCAGTATTTT. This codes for CASSLRPGDTQYF.

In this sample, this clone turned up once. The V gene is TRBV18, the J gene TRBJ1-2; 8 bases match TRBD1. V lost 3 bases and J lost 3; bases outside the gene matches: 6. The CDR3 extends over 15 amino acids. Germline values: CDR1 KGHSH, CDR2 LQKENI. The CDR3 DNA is TGTGCCAGCTCACCCCTGGACAGGGTAGACTATGGCTACACCTTC. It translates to CASSPLDRVDYGYTF.

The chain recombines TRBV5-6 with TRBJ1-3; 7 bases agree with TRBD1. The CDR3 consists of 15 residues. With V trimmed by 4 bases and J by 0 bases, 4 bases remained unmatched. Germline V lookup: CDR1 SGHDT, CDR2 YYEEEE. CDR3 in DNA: TGTGCCAGCAGCACGGGACAGAGCTCTGGAAACACCATATATTTT. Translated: CASSTGQSSGNTIYF.

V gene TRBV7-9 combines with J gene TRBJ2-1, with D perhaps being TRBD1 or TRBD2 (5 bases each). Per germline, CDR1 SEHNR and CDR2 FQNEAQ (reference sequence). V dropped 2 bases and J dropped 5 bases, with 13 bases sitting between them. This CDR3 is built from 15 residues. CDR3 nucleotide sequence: TGTGCCAGCAGCTTAACGGCAGGGAGTAACAATGAGCAGTTCTTC. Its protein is CASSLTAGSNNEQFF.

CDR3 sequence (DNA): TGTGCCAGCAGTCTAAACCAGGGGGGAAATGGCTACACCTTC. It specifies CASSLNQGGNGYTF. This chain uses TRBV27 with TRBJ1-2; 7 positions agree with TRBD1. Trimming removed 5 bases from V and 6 bases from J; junction bases left unmatched: 9. The CDR3 length is 14 residues. Germline CDR1 MNHEY, CDR2 SMNVEV (reference sequence).

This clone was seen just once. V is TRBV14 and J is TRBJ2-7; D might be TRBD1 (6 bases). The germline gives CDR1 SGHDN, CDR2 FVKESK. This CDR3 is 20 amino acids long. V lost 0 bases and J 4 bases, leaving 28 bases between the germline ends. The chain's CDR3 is CASSQDNPGQTFHAPYEQYF. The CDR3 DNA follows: TGTGCCAGCAGCCAAGACAATCCGGGACAAACCTTTCATGCACCTTACGAGCAGTACTTC. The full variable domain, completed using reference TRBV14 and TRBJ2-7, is EAGVTQFPSHSVIEKGQTVTLRCDPISGHDNLYWYRRVMGKEIKFLLHFVKESKQDESGMPNNRFLAERTGGTYSTLKVQPAELEDSGVYFCASSQDNPGQTFHAPYEQYFGPGTRLTVT.

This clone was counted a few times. CDR3 DNA: TGCAGTGCCGCCGCAGCCTATGGCTACACCTTC. Translating gives CSAAAAYGYTF. This chain uses TRBV20-1 with TRBJ1-2; D is uncertain. Germline CDR1 DFQATT, CDR2 SNEGSKA (reference sequence). This CDR3 is built from 11 residues. Trimming took off 6 bases at V and 4 bases at J, with 9 bases between the two ends.

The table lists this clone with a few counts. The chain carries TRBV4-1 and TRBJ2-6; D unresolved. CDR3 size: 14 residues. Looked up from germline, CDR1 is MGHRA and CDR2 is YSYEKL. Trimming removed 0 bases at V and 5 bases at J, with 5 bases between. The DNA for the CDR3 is TGCGCCAGCAGCCAAGATCCTTGGGCCAACGTCCTGACTTTC. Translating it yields CASSQDPWANVLTF.